This TCR beta chain came from a study of shared clonotypes between healthy human individuals (dated by TCRdb to between 2020 and 2021). About the study as a whole: The cohort included three men and two women between 18 and 49 years of age. For each donor, CD4 naive and CD4 memory were each given three plates, CD8 naive was given two plates, and CD8 memory was given one plate. To estimate repertoire size and how much clonotypes are shared between individuals, the study performed deep sequencing of blood TCR repertoires from about five healthy adults. Different laboratories and diverse techniques were used to prepare libraries and sequence TCR repertoires, to increase sequencing depth and limit assay-specific biases. Per donor, leukapheresis produced somewhere between about 0.94 and 9.5 billion PBMCs. Summary of the overall study and its limitations: Pairwise subsampling indicated that sequencing depth was expected to affect the degree of clonotype sharing among donors. Compared with non-shared clonotypes, clonotypes shared by all four sorted-subset donors had higher generation probabilities. Rarefaction of sorted-subset datasets indicated incomplete sequencing despite the large sequencing depth. Across a few donors, 4.5% to 6.5% of naive CD4, approximately 3.5% of naive CD8, under 2.5% of memory CD4, and about 0.44% of memory CD8 clonotypes were shared. Naive subsets generally had larger estimated clonotype richness than memory subsets did. Because the study included only a small number of donors, the genetic and exposure-history diversity represented was limited. Sampling was limited to blood, and TCR repertoires in tissue likely differ from TCR repertoires in blood.

Details on this clone: Its antigen specificity is not known. No base quality values were provided; no much bigger clone lies one nucleotide off.

Using the deep immunoSEQ assay, TCR CDR3 regions were amplified from genomic DNA by multiplex PCR. Extracted genomic DNA from each cell subset was distributed evenly across all wells of several immunoSEQ 96-well plates, and each plate was treated as a replicate. Each replicate PCR for sorted subsets received about 180 ng genomic DNA, equal to roughly 29,000 T cell genomes. Purified libraries were quantified with a Qubit 3.0 fluorometer, sized on a Bioanalyzer 2100, and re-quantified with the KAPA Library Quantification kit. Every immunoSEQ 96-well plate was sequenced on a separate single-read 150-cycle Illumina NextSeq 550 flow cell. Concerning the study's data processing: Because the immunoSEQ output held only junctional sequences and lacked quality scores, the filtering could not match the filtering applied to full-length reads. To assign V/J genes and CDR3, sequences were annotated using PyIR, a Python wrapper for IgBLAST v1.9, with IMGT germline references. Reads were filtered out if the reads had weak V/J assignments (E-value above 1e-6), no CDR3, stop codons, out-of-frame junctions, or ambiguous translated residues. V3J clonotypes were defined by identical inferred V gene, J gene, and CDR3 amino acid sequence. Percentage overlap between repertoires was computed as shared unique clonotypes divided by the size of the smaller repertoire. Repertoire richness was assessed with RTK rarefaction, the Chao1 estimator, and Recon v2.1 estimates of unobserved clonotypes. For all TCRbeta clonotypes obtained by the gDNA method from four donors, generation probabilities were computed with OLGA. TCRdb holds this immuneACCESS table with in-frame rearrangements only. Some clones are missing; in checked studies, unresolved V genes explain under half, and the rest has no known cause. V, J and clone size are taken as reported in that table, and D and trimming were inferred from the DNA itself. A total of 1.5 million to 2.5 million clones appear in this sample, about 95% of them only once. Together, the top ten hold 1% to 1.5% of the sample.

CD8 naive samples were obtained by positive selection for CCR7 among CD45RO-negative cells, yielding a CD45RA+CCR7+ population from which TemRA cells were excluded. The donors were healthy, HIV-negative adults who had no recently reported acute infections or vaccinations. Only Caucasian adults living in Nashville, Tennessee, USA were represented among the donors. After blood collection by leukapheresis, PBMCs were isolated using Ficoll-Histopaque density gradient centrifugation and then cryopreserved in the vapor phase of liquid nitrogen. Purity and quantity of every magnetically sorted T cell population were checked by analytical flow cytometry. Genomic DNA was isolated from every sorted fraction and measured by UV absorbance on a Nanodrop 2000c. This sequence was found in a young man in good health. Sequencing was carried out using naive CD8+ T cells sorted from blood. The intended sense of this specimen's cell subset or site label: CD45RA+CCR7+.

This receptor has the CDR3 CASSFIEYGTSSYNEQFF. In nucleotide form, the sequence is TGTGCCAGCAGCTTTATCGAATACGGGACTAGCTCCTACAATGAGCAGTTCTTC. The chain employs TRBV7-2 and TRBJ2-1; 8 of the junction bases match TRBD2. The CDR3 numbers 18 residues from cysteine through phenylalanine. Only CDR3 DNA remains: 54 bases, in frame from the first base. CDR1 and CDR2 (SGHTA, FQGNSA) derive from the germline V gene. V and J are trimmed by 3 bases and 0 bases, and the gene matches miss 10 bases of the junction.